The next 17 T cell receptor beta chains were all read from a single sample in a study of blood T cell repertoires in COVID-19. Some clones are missing from TCRdb's copy, which holds only in-frame ones; the method was immunoSEQ multiplex PCR. The sample lists under 200,000 clones, around 90% occurring once. Sequenced sample: peripheral blood. These receptors originate from a man aged 50 to 59 who had recovered from COVID-19.

The genes are TRBV18 and TRBJ2-3, with 7 bases lining up with TRBD1. Germline trimming cut 5 bases from V and 2 bases from J; bases unmatched to any gene: 7. The CDR3 is 15 residues long. The germline gives CDR1 KGHSH, CDR2 LQKENI. CDR3 region: CASSSQQGTTDTQYF. For the CDR3, the DNA is TGTGCCAGCTCATCCCAACAGGGGACCACAGATACGCAGTATTTT. Together with reference TRBV18 and TRBJ2-3, the CDR3 gives the full variable domain: NAGVMQNPRHLVRRRGQEARLRCSPMKGHSHVYWYRQLPEEGLKFMVYLQKENIIDESGMPKERFSAEFPKEGPSILRIQQVVRGDSAAYFCASSSQQGTTDTQYFGPGTRLTVL.

The rearrangement joins TRBV7-9 to TRBJ2-7; 9 bases match TRBD1. The CDR3 is made up of 15 amino acids. Germline loops: CDR1 SEHNR, CDR2 FQNEAQ (reference sequence). V shed 1 base and J 3 bases; nucleotides not matched to a gene: 4. CDR3 region: CASSLVGGQGYEQYF. The CDR3 nucleotides read TGTGCCAGCAGCTTAGTTGGGGGACAGGGCTACGAGCAGTACTTC.

The chain couples TRBV4-1 to TRBJ1-2; D perhaps matches TRBD1 (6 bases). The V end was cut by 5 bases, the J end by 7 bases, with 14 bases between. This CDR3 contains 13 residues. Per germline, CDR1 MGHRA and CDR2 YSYEKL. The CDR3 coding sequence is TGCGCCAGCAGCGGATCTGGGGGCGGTGGCTACACCTTC. Its protein is CASSGSGGGGYTF.

This clone was recorded once. The same CDR3 is also encoded by other DNA sequences in this sample. CDR3 nucleotides: TGTGCCAGCTCACCTGGGCAGAGCAATCAGCCCCAGCATTTT. Translation: CASSPGQSNQPQHF. V and J are TRBV18 and TRBJ1-5; D gene ambiguous. V was trimmed by 3 bases and J by 1 base, leaving 7 bases between them. Germline assignment: CDR1 KGHSH and CDR2 LQKENI. The CDR3 is made up of 14 amino acids.

The chain employs TRBV5-1 and TRBJ1-4, with 9 bases matching TRBD1. The germline gives CDR1 SGHRS, CDR2 YFSETQ. This CDR3 has 15 amino acids. Trimming cost V 3 bases and J 8 bases; bases outside gene matches: 8. CDR3 residues: CASSSQGARGEKLFF. DNA of the CDR3: TGCGCCAGCAGCTCACAGGGGGCTAGGGGAGAAAAACTGTTTTTT. Filled out from reference TRBV5-1 and TRBJ1-4, the complete variable domain reads KAGVTQTPRYLIKTRGQQVTLSCSPISGHRSVSWYQQTPGQGLQFLFEYFSETQRNKGNFPGRFSGRQFSNSRSEMNVSTLELGDSALYLCASSSQGARGEKLFFGSGTQLSVL.

The gene calls are TRBV9 and TRBJ2-5, with 10 positions matching TRBD2. The CDR3 sequence is 16 residues long. J was trimmed by 5 bases and V by 0 bases; bases with no gene match: 7. Germline CDR1 is SGDLS and CDR2 is YYNGEE. Here the CDR3 DNA reads TGTGCCAGCAGCGTAGGGGGCCGGGGACTAGCGGAGACCCAGTACTTC. Its protein product is CASSVGGRGLAETQYF.

The sample holds one count of this clone. V and J are TRBV28 and TRBJ2-7; 8 bases fit TRBD2. The CDR3 runs 15 residues. The ends lost 3 bases at V and 2 bases at J; junction bases unmatched: 6. The germline gives CDR1 MDHEN, CDR2 SYDVKM. CDR3 bases: TGTGCCAGCAGTTTTTCGGGACTAGTTCCCTACGAGCAGTACTTC. Its protein is CASSFSGLVPYEQYF.

The rearrangement uses TRBV6-4 and TRBJ2-1, with 10 bases that match TRBD2. In germline, CDR1 is MRHNA, CDR2 SNTAGT. V shed 3 bases, J shed 4 bases, and the junction held 3 bases outside the gene matches. This CDR3 comprises 15 residues. The chain's CDR3 is CASSEVSGGYNEQFF. The CDR3 bases are TGTGCCAGCAGTGAGGTTAGCGGGGGGTACAATGAGCAGTTCTTC.

This sequence joins TRBV2 and TRBJ1-4, with D possibly being TRBD1 (6 bases). The CDR3 totals 14 residues. Trimming took 7 bases from V and 1 from J, leaving 10 bases between them. Per germline, CDR1 SNHLY and CDR2 FYNNEI. CDR3 sequence reads: CASTRTETNEKLFF. CDR3 DNA sequence: TGTGCCAGCACCAGGACAGAAACTAATGAAAAACTGTTTTTT.

The chain carries TRBV6-5 and TRBJ1-2; 9 bases map to TRBD1. Germline-derived CDR1 and CDR2 are MNHEY and SVGAGI. J was trimmed by 8 bases and V by 6 bases; bases with no gene match: 7. This CDR3 is 13 amino acids long. The CDR3 sequence is CASRSGTGKGYTF. The CDR3 nucleotides are TGTGCCAGCAGGTCCGGGACAGGGAAGGGCTACACCTTC.

This sequence joins TRBV4-3 and TRBJ2-7, with 10 bases fitting TRBD1. Germline V gene data show CDR1 as LGHNA and CDR2 as YSLEER. The trim removed 2 bases at V and 2 bases at J, leaving 3 bases unmatched. The CDR3 is 15 residues long. CDR3 residues: CASSQTGTGAYEQYF. DNA for the CDR3: TGCGCCAGCAGCCAAACAGGGACAGGGGCCTACGAGCAGTACTTC.

This chain links TRBV6-5 with TRBJ2-7; 9 bases line up with TRBD1. The CDR3 contains 14 residues. Germline CDR1 and CDR2: MNHEY and SVGAGI. V gave up 6 bases and J gave up 2 bases; unmatched junction bases: 5. In nucleotides, the CDR3 is TGTGCCAGCAGAGAGGACAGGGGTACCTACGAGCAGTACTTC. Translating it yields CASREDRGTYEQYF.

This chain links TRBV6-5 with TRBJ2-5; 7 bases are a match to TRBD1. The ends lost 6 bases at V and 4 bases at J; junction bases unmatched: 5. CDR1 and CDR2 from the germline V gene are MNHEY and SVGAGI. This CDR3 is 13 amino acids long. The CDR3 DNA reads TGTGCCAGCAGGACAGGGATTCGAGAGACCCAGTACTTC. It codes for CASRTGIRETQYF.

In this sample, this clone turned up once. The CDR3 region is CSAGTGGREGYTF. CDR3 DNA sequence: TGCAGCGCCGGGACAGGGGGACGGGAGGGCTACACCTTC. The chain links TRBV29-1 to TRBJ1-2; 11 nucleotides line up with TRBD1. Looked up from germline, CDR1 is SQVTM and CDR2 is ANQGSEA. With V trimmed by 7 bases and J by 8 bases, 9 bases remained unmatched. The CDR3 is 13 amino acids. The entire variable domain, with the rest obtained from reference TRBV29-1 and TRBJ1-2, is as follows: SAVISQKPSRDICQRGTSLTIQCQVDSQVTMMFWYRQQPGQSLTLIATANQGSEATYESGFVIDKFPISRPNLTFSTLTVSNMSPEDSSIYLCSAGTGGREGYTFGSGTRLTVV.

V gene TRBV5-1 combines with J gene TRBJ1-4; TRBD1 aligns across 7 bases. Trimming cost V 6 bases and J 0 bases; bases outside gene matches: 5. The germline V gene encodes CDR1 SGHRS and CDR2 YFSETQ. The CDR3 length is 15 residues. CDR3: CASKDRLTTNEKLFF. In DNA, the CDR3 is TGCGCCAGCAAGGACAGGCTCACAACTAATGAAAAACTGTTTTTT.

The genes are TRBV4-3 and TRBJ2-1, with D perhaps TRBD2 (7 bases). This CDR3 spans 21 amino acids. The V gene's germline CDR1 is LGHNA and CDR2 YSLEER. Trimming cost V 0 bases and J 3 bases, with 27 bases left between them. The CDR3 region is CASSQDVGGGRNLRVYNEQFF. The CDR3 DNA follows: TGCGCCAGCAGCCAAGATGTAGGGGGAGGGCGTAATTTGAGGGTCTACAATGAGCAGTTCTTC.

The V gene is TRBV5-1, the J gene TRBJ2-7; 9 positions agree with TRBD1. V lost 4 bases to trimming and J lost 7 bases; unmatched junction nucleotides: 15. CDR1 and CDR2 (germline): SGHRS, YFSETQ. This CDR3 is 16 amino acids long. CDR3 DNA: TGCGCCAGCAGCAACGGAGGGACAGGGTGGTTTCAGGAGCAGTACTTC. The encoded protein is CASSNGGTGWFQEQYF. Looking up the rest from reference TRBV5-1 and TRBJ2-7 gives the full variable domain: KAGVTQTPRYLIKTRGQQVTLSCSPISGHRSVSWYQQTPGQGLQFLFEYFSETQRNKGNFPGRFSGRQFSNSRSEMNVSTLELGDSALYLCASSNGGTGWFQEQYFGPGTRLTVT.